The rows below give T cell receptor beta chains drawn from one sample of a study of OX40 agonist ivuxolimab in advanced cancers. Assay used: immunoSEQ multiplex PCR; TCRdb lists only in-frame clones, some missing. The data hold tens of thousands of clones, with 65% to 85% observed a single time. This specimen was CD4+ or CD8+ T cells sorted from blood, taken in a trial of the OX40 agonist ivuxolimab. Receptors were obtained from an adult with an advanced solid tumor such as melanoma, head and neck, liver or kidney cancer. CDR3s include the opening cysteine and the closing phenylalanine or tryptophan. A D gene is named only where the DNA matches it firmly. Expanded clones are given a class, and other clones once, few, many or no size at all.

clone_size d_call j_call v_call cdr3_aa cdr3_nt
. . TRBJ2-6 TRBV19 CASSRQEFSGANVLTF TGTGCCAGTAGTAGGCAGGAGTTCTCTGGGGCCAACGTCCTGACTTTC
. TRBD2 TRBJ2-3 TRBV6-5 CASRERGRWDTQYF TGTGCCAGCAGGGAGCGGGGACGTTGGGATACGCAGTATTTT
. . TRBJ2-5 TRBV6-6 CASSYSLGAETQYF TGTGCCAGCAGTTACTCTCTGGGGGCGGAGACCCAGTACTTC
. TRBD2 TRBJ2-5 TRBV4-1 CASSLSGGPQETQYF TGCGCCAGCAGCCTTAGCGGGGGGCCCCAAGAGACCCAGTACTTC
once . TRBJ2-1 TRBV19 CASSIAPPGNEQFF TGTGCCAGTAGTATAGCCCCGCCCGGGAATGAGCAGTTCTTC
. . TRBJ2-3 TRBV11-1 CASSFGQPTDTQYF TGTGCCAGCAGCTTCGGGCAGCCCACAGATACGCAGTATTTT
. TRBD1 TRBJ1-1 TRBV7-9 CASSLTGGITEAFF TGTGCCAGCAGCTTGACAGGGGGCATCACTGAAGCTTTCTTT
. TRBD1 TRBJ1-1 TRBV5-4 CASSSWTGWDRPEAFF TGTGCCAGCAGCTCCTGGACAGGGTGGGATAGGCCTGAAGCTTTCTTT
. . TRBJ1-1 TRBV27 CASSSSLGAEAFF TGTGCCAGCAGTTCCTCTTTGGGCGCTGAAGCTTTCTTT
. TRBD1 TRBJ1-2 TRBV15 CATSSGTGVNYGYTF TGTGCCACCAGCAGCGGGACAGGGGTGAACTATGGCTACACCTTC
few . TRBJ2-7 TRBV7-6 CASSFMGVEEQYF TGTGCCAGCAGCTTTATGGGTGTAGAAGAGCAGTACTTC
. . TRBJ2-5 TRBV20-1 CSARDWETQYF TGCAGTGCTAGAGACTGGGAGACCCAGTACTTC
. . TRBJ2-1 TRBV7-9 CASSSPGGVYSEQFF TGTGCCAGCAGCTCGCCCGGGGGCGTATACAGTGAGCAGTTCTTC
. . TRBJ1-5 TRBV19 CASSIGTGNGNQPQHF TGTGCCAGTAGTATCGGCACAGGGAATGGCAATCAGCCCCAGCATTTT
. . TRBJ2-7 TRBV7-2 CASSYGGTYEQYF TGTGCCAGCAGCTATGGCGGTACCTACGAGCAGTACTTC
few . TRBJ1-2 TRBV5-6 CASSRQEVYGYTF TGTGCCAGCAGCAGACAGGAAGTCTATGGCTACACCTTC
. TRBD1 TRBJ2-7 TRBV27 CASSYRDSYEQYF TGTGCCAGCAGTTACCGGGACAGCTACGAGCAGTACTTC
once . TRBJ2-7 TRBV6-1 CASSRGDWLSYEQYF TGTGCCAGCAGTAGAGGAGACTGGCTCTCCTACGAGCAGTACTTC
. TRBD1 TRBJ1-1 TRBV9 CASSVQGGTEAFF TGTGCCAGCAGCGTGCAGGGGGGGACTGAAGCTTTCTTT
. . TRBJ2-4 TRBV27 CASSPLAKNIQYF TGTGCCAGCAGTCCACTAGCCAAAAACATTCAGTACTTC